The clone carrying this T cell receptor (beta chain) has only one observation. The sample is drawn from a study of cytomegalovirus exposure and HLA in healthy donors. V shed 3 bases and J shed 2 bases, with 16 bases lying between them. The V gene's germline CDR1 is LGHNT and CDR2 FRNRAP. The CDR3 has 16 amino acids. Primers included in the PCR were 60 Vbeta and 13 Jbeta primers. TCRdb's table, derived via immunoSEQ multiplex PCR, lists solely in-frame clones and lacks some. The sample shows about 83,000 clones, roughly 75% of them seen only once. The origin of this receptor is a man in his fifties or sixties in good health and CMV-seronegative. The chain combines TRBV12-5 with TRBJ2-5; TRBD2 might be the D (7 bases). The source material was PBMCs. CDR3 bases: TGTGCTAGTGGTTTTGGGGGGGGCCCACAACAAGAGACCCAGTACTTC. Translated: CASGFGGGPQQETQYF.